This TCR beta chain was sequenced for a study of shared clonotypes between healthy human individuals. Clones were read by immunoSEQ multiplex PCR, and TCRdb kept only the in-frame ones, dropping some. The table lists about 2.4 million clones, 93% of them singletons. Trimming cost V 0 bases and J 6 bases, with 3 bases left between them. This CDR3 is 11 amino acids long. Germline CDR1 MGHRA, CDR2 YSYEKL. The chain joins TRBV4-1 to TRBJ2-7; no reliable D call. The receptor was derived from a man aged 18 to 30 in good health. Some clones in this sample may be carry-over from other donors' samples. Sequenced material: naive CD4+ T cells from PBMCs. The subset denotes: CD45RA+ positively selected. The CDR3 reads CASSQEGEQYF. The CDR3 DNA reads as TGCGCCAGCAGCCAAGAGGGCGAGCAGTACTTC.